This section outlines one T cell receptor beta chain sequence together with its context. Its antigen is currently unknown. Using its own MiXCR run on the reads, TCRdb lists one record per CDR3 protein. This table has some 700,000 distinct CDR3 sequences, roughly 36% appearing once. The data belong to a study of T cell repertoires in cytomegalovirus infection. Findings of the study overall: CMV-specific HLA-C-restricted TCR beta clonotypes dominated the ex vivo response.

This CDR3 is 12 amino acids long. Germline CDR1 and CDR2: MNHEY and SVGAGI. The V end lost 0 bases, the J end lost 5 bases, and 5 bases lay between the germline ends. The V call is TRBV6-5, the J call TRBJ2-7, with unresolved D. The sequencing input was PBMCs. This receptor was identified in a human donor in good health (CMV status not recorded). Some clones in this sample may be carry-over from other donors' samples. Here the CDR3 reads CASSYSPNEQYF. The CDR3 DNA is TGTGCCAGCAGTTACTCTCCCAACGAGCAGTACTTC.